The sequence of this T cell receptor beta chain was determined in a study of cytomegalovirus exposure and HLA in healthy donors. V lost 0 bases to trimming and J lost 1 base, with 7 bases between them. Per the germline V gene, CDR1 is SGDLS and CDR2 is YYNGEE. This CDR3 contains 14 residues. In regard to this clone: The antigen remains unidentified.

Sequenced by immunoSEQ multiplex PCR; TCRdb stores in-frame clones only, minus some. Of 150,000 to 200,000 clones detected, nearly 90% appear once; the ten largest clones hold 4.2%. The approximately 120-subject validation cohort, separate from the approximately 640-subject first cohort, included the donors. Findings and limits, study-wide: TCR beta chains numbering 164 were designated cytomegalovirus-associated.

The clonotype was recovered from a man younger than 35 in good health and CMV-seropositive. Sequencing was done on a sample of PBMCs. The chain joins TRBV9 to TRBJ1-1; D ambiguous. CDR3 DNA: TGTGCCAGCAGCGTAGGTCCTACGAACACTGAAGCTTTCTTT. Translation gives CASSVGPTNTEAFF.